This entry features one T cell receptor beta chain sequence. Antigen unknown. The sample is drawn from a study of T cell responses to AZD1222 COVID-19 vaccine. Assay: immunoSEQ multiplex PCR; the TCRdb copy retains only in-frame clones and omits some. Of approximately 99,000 clones listed, roughly 90% are singletons. The CDR3 runs to 17 residues. With 4 bases removed from V and 5 bases from J, the gap between germline ends came to 25 bases. Germline CDR1 is SGHRS and CDR2 is YFSETQ. Findings and limits, study-wide: The CD4 TCRs associated with vaccination extended across spike and predominated at 160-218 and 743-854. Researchers took repertoire samples only after the peak T cell response had come.

The source of this sequence is an adult in good health. The J gene is TRBJ2-7, the V gene TRBV5-1; D may be TRBD2 (7 bases). This specimen was peripheral blood, taken on day 0 of MenACWY control vaccination. The CDR3 DNA follows: TGCGCCAGCAGCGAATCCCTTCTATGGGGGGGCCCCCACGAGCAGTACTTC. It yields the protein CASSESLLWGGPHEQYF.